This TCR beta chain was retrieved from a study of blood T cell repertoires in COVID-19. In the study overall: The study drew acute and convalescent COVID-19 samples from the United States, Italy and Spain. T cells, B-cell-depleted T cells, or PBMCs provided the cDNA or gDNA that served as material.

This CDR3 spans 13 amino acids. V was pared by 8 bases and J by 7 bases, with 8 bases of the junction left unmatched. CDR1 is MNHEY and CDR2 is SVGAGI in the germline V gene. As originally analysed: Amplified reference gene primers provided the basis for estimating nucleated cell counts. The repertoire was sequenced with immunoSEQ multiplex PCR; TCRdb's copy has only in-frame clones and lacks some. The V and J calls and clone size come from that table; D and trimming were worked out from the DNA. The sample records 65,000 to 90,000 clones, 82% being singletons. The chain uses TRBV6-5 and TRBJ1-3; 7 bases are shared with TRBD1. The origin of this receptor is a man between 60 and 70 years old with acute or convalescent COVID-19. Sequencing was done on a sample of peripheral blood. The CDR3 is CASRKDRENTIYF. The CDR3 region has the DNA TGTGCCAGCCGGAAAGACAGGGAGAACACCATATATTTT.